The 30 T cell receptor beta chains below were found in one sample sequenced in a study of response to subunit inactivated influenza vaccine (dated by TCRdb to about 2018). Library preparation was by RT-PCR. TCRdb lists the instrument as Illumina HiSeq 2500. The public reads were reprocessed in TCRdb via fastp at Q25 and MiXCR, keeping in-frame beta chains. Every CDR3 protein is listed once, alongside the most common genes and DNA of its rows. This sample has 400,000 to 650,000 distinct CDR3 sequences in its table, and about 7.2% of those were observed once. The ten largest clones take up less than 15% of the sample. The input for sequencing was PBMCs from blood, taken around 25 months after vaccination. The receptors here all came from a man between 50 and 75 years old who received an inactivated influenza vaccine. Donor details come from another sample of the same person, matched by shared clones.

This clonotype was recorded many times. The genes are TRBV9 and TRBJ2-1; 11 bases fit TRBD2. J gave up 7 bases and V 2 bases, and 8 bases lay outside the gene matches. Germline CDR1 SGDLS, CDR2 YYNGEE. The CDR3 is 16 amino acids. The CDR3 protein is CASSVVAGGPINEQFF. The CDR3 DNA is TGTGCCAGCAGCGTGGTAGCGGGAGGGCCAATTAATGAGCAGTTCTTC.

This clonotype occurred many times. The rearrangement uses TRBV5-6 and TRBJ1-6; 7 nucleotides agree with TRBD1. Germline CDR1 SGHDT, CDR2 YYEEEE. CDR3 length: 15 amino acids. The J segment lost 7 bases and the V segment lost 4 bases, leaving 8 bases of the junction unmatched. The CDR3 is CASSGQQGRNSPLHF. The CDR3 coding sequence is TGTGCCAGCAGCGGACAACAGGGGAGGAATTCACCCCTCCACTTT.

This chain joins TRBV6-2 or TRBV6-3 and TRBJ2-7, with D possibly called TRBD1 or TRBD2 (5 bases each). Germline V lookup: CDR1 MNHEY, CDR2 SVGEGT. The length of the CDR3 is 12 residues. Trimming removed 6 bases at V and 6 bases at J, with 12 bases between. The CDR3 protein is CASSPGTREQYF. CDR3 bases: TGTGCCAGCAGCCCCGGGACGCGCGAGCAGTACTTC.

The sample holds a few counts of this clonotype. This rearrangement joins TRBV20-1 to TRBJ1-1; D uncertain. The CDR3 sequence is 13 residues long. CDR1 and CDR2 (germline): DFQATT, SNEGSKA (reference sequence). Trimming removed 3 bases at V and 4 bases at J, with 12 bases between. The CDR3, as DNA: TGCAGTGCTAGCTTTACGGGGAGCACTGAAGCTTTCTTT. As protein: CSASFTGSTEAFF.

V usage is TRBV6-2 or TRBV6-3 and J usage is TRBJ2-7; 7 nucleotides agree with TRBD1. Trimming took 3 bases from V and 3 from J; bases not matched to a gene: 14. The V gene's germline CDR1 is MNHEY and CDR2 SVGEGT. CDR3 length equals 17 residues. DNA of the CDR3: TGTGCCAGCAGTTATTTGAGGGGGCGAGGGTTTGACTACGAGCAGTACTTC. Protein: CASSYLRGRGFDYEQYF.

The chain recombines TRBV7-6 with TRBJ1-4, with D tentatively TRBD1 (5 bases). Deletions cut 5 bases from V and 3 bases from J, with 13 bases between. This CDR3 comprises 15 residues. The V gene's germline CDR1 is SGHVS and CDR2 FNYEAQ. CDR3 DNA sequence: TGTGCCAGCAGCCCCCAGGCGGGGGCTAATGAAAAACTGTTTTTT. Protein sequence: CASSPQAGANEKLFF.

This clonotype has a handful of counts. The V call is TRBV20-1, the J call TRBJ2-5; the match to TRBD2 covers 8 bases. Germline values: CDR1 DFQATT, CDR2 SNEGSKA (reference sequence). The CDR3 runs to 15 residues. With 1 base clipped from V and 2 bases from J, the junction kept 6 bases outside the gene matches. CDR3 in DNA: TGCAGTGCTAGAGCCCCGGGGGGGTGGCAAGAGACCCAGTACTTC. Protein sequence: CSARAPGGWQETQYF.

The chain uses TRBV20-1 and TRBJ2-7; 8 nucleotides align to TRBD2. This CDR3 is 14 amino acids long. The V gene's germline CDR1 is DFQATT and CDR2 SNEGSKA (reference sequence). The ends lost 4 bases at V and 0 bases at J; junction bases unmatched: 5. The CDR3 coding sequence is TGCAGTGCTACAGCGGGGGCCGTCTCCTACGAGCAGTACTTC. The encoded protein is CSATAGAVSYEQYF.

The rearrangement joins TRBV20-1 to TRBJ2-3, with D uncertain. With 5 bases removed from V and 6 bases from J, the gap between germline ends came to 12 bases. The V gene's germline CDR1 is DFQATT and CDR2 SNEGSKA (reference sequence). The CDR3 is made up of 12 amino acids. CDR3 coding DNA: TGCAGTGCTCCAGGTGCGCTCGATACGCAGTATTTT. It specifies CSAPGALDTQYF.

J is TRBJ2-1 and V is TRBV30; 9 bases map to TRBD2. CDR3 length: 14 amino acids. CDR1 GTSNPN and CDR2 SVGIG come from the germline V gene (reference sequence). J gave up 7 bases and V 1 base, and 5 bases lay outside the gene matches. The CDR3 coding sequence is TGTGCCTGGAGTGCTAGCGGGATGACAAATGAGCAGTTCTTC. Translation gives CAWSASGMTNEQFF. Filled out from reference TRBV30 and TRBJ2-1, the complete variable domain reads SQTIHQWPATLVQPVGSPLSLECTVEGTSNPNLYWYRQAAGRGLQLLFYSVGIGQISSEVPQNLSASRPQDRQFILSSKKLLLSDSGFYLCAWSASGMTNEQFFGPGTRLTVL.

The table lists this clonotype with many counts. The J gene is TRBJ2-7, the V gene TRBV28; 7 bases line up with TRBD1. In germline, CDR1 is MDHEN, CDR2 SYDVKM. V was clipped by 3 bases and J by 3 bases; unmatched bases: 11. CDR3 length: 16 amino acids. CDR3 DNA: TGTGCCAGCAGTTTCTCCCCTCCGGGACAGCTCTACGAGCAGTACTTC. Amino acids: CASSFSPPGQLYEQYF.

The chain links TRBV12-3 or TRBV12-4 to TRBJ2-1, with 7 bases identical to TRBD2. V lost 3 bases, J lost 7 bases, and 12 bases stayed unmatched. The CDR3 consists of 16 residues. This CDR3 is CASSFAAREWVNEQFF. The CDR3 DNA is TGTGCCAGCAGTTTTGCAGCGCGGGAGTGGGTTAATGAGCAGTTCTTC.

The chain carries TRBV29-1 and TRBJ2-5, with 8 nucleotides matching TRBD1. V gave up 4 bases and J gave up 4 bases; unmatched junction bases: 2. Germline CDR1 SQVTM, CDR2 ANQGSEA. The CDR3 is 12 amino acids. The CDR3 region has the DNA TGCAGCGTTGCAGGACAGGGAGAGACCCAGTACTTC. Amino acids: CSVAGQGETQYF. Variable domain in full (rest from reference TRBV29-1 and TRBJ2-5): SAVISQKPSRDICQRGTSLTIQCQVDSQVTMMFWYRQQPGQSLTLIATANQGSEATYESGFVIDKFPISRPNLTFSTLTVSNMSPEDSSIYLCSVAGQGETQYFGPGTRLLVL.

This clonotype came up a few times. Compared with germline, one end of the junction differs, possibly owing to a read error. For the CDR3, the DNA is TGCAGCGGTGAAGGGGGCCTCTGCTCGTACAATGAGCAGTTCTTC. Its protein is CSGEGGLCSYNEQFF. The rearrangement links TRBV29-1 to TRBJ2-1; the match to TRBD1 covers 7 bases. CDR1 is SQVTM, CDR2 ANQGSEA, per germline. CDR3 length: 15 amino acids.

The genes are TRBV10-2 and TRBJ1-6; 8 nucleotides agree with TRBD1. Trimming took 6 bases from V and 5 from J; bases not matched to a gene: 3. The germline V gene has CDR1 WSHSY and CDR2 SAAADI. The CDR3 covers 14 residues. The CDR3, as DNA: TGCGCCAGCAGATCGGGACAGGATAATTCACCCCTCCACTTT. Protein: CASRSGQDNSPLHF.

The chain employs TRBV10-2 and TRBJ2-3, with 9 bases that match TRBD2. The CDR3 is made up of 14 amino acids. The junction had 11 bases not matched to a gene; V was cut back by 7 bases and J by 9 bases. The germline V gene has CDR1 WSHSY and CDR2 SAAADI. DNA of the CDR3: TGCGCCAGCAATGGGGCGAGCGGGGGGACGACGCAGTATTTT. Residues: CASNGASGGTTQYF.

This clonotype was seen more than once but under ten times. The rearrangement joins TRBV7-8 to TRBJ2-7; TRBD2 matches 8 bases. The length of the CDR3 is 14 residues. The germline CDR1 and CDR2 sequences are SGHVS and FQNEAQ. J lost 0 bases, V lost 6 bases, and 4 bases had no gene match. CDR3 in DNA: TGTGCCAGCAGGGCGGGGGGCCGCTCCTACGAGCAGTACTTC. The encoded protein is CASRAGGRSYEQYF.

In this sample, this clonotype turned up many times. The chain's CDR3 is CSARDEAFHRVTEAFF. In DNA, the CDR3 is TGCAGTGCTAGAGATGAGGCATTTCATAGAGTCACTGAAGCTTTCTTT. V gene TRBV20-1 combines with J gene TRBJ1-1; D call uncertain. V lost 0 bases and J lost 4, with 18 bases in between. CDR1 is DFQATT, CDR2 SNEGSKA, per germline (reference sequence). This CDR3 spans 16 amino acids.

This clonotype was seen a handful of times. V gene TRBV7-2 combines with J gene TRBJ1-6; tentatively, D is TRBD1 (5 bases). V was shortened by 1 base and J by 9 bases, with 10 bases between the two germline ends. This CDR3 region has 14 residues. Germline CDR1 SGHTA, CDR2 FQGNSA. The CDR3 is CASSLEAGGSPLHF. CDR3 in DNA: TGTGCCAGCAGCTTAGAGGCGGGGGGTTCACCCCTCCACTTT.

The CDR3 coding sequence is TGTGCCAGCAGTGATAATAGCGGGGGGGCCGATGAGCAGTTCTTC. Protein sequence: CASSDNSGGADEQFF. This sequence joins TRBV6-4 and TRBJ2-1; 11 bases are a match to TRBD2. J gave up 8 bases and V 3 bases, and 6 bases lay outside the gene matches. Per the germline V gene, CDR1 is MRHNA and CDR2 is SNTAGT. The CDR3 runs to 15 residues.

This clonotype appeared a few times. J is TRBJ2-2 and V is TRBV6-2 or TRBV6-3, with D maybe TRBD1 (5 bases). The CDR3 has 15 residues. Germline V gene data show CDR1 as MNHEY and CDR2 as SVGEGT. The V and J ends lost 2 bases and 4 bases respectively, with 11 bases between them. CDR3 region: CASSYSRVGTGELFF. The DNA of the CDR3 is TGTGCCAGCAGTTACAGCAGGGTGGGCACCGGGGAGCTGTTTTTT.

V gene TRBV5-4 combines with J gene TRBJ1-2; D unclear. V was pared by 0 bases and J by 0 bases, with 15 bases between. CDR1 is SGHNT and CDR2 is YYREEE in the germline V gene (reference sequence). The CDR3 sequence is 17 residues long. The CDR3 DNA reads TGTGCCAGCAGCTTGGAGAGAGGACGGCTAGCTAACTATGGCTACACCTTC. Protein: CASSLERGRLANYGYTF.

The genes are TRBV6-5 and TRBJ2-1; TRBD2 matches at 7 bases. This CDR3 is built from 14 residues. The germline CDR1 and CDR2 sequences are MNHEY and SVGAGI. J lost 4 bases, V lost 5 bases, and 5 bases had no gene match. CDR3 coding DNA: TGTGCCAGCAGTAACGGACTAGTATACAATGAGCAGTTCTTC. Protein sequence: CASSNGLVYNEQFF.

This clonotype was counted at least ten times. The chain has TRBV20-1 and TRBJ1-5, with D unresolved. The CDR3 loop spans 14 amino acids. V lost 4 bases and J lost 3, with 13 bases in between. Germline V CDR1 and CDR2: DFQATT, SNEGSKA (reference sequence). In DNA form, the CDR3 reads TGCAGTGCTAAACCCAACCAGCACAATCAGCCCCAGCATTTT. Translated: CSAKPNQHNQPQHF.

This clonotype has a single count. The gene calls are TRBV30 and TRBJ1-5; the match to TRBD1 covers 10 bases. Per the germline V gene, CDR1 is GTSNPN and CDR2 is SVGIG (reference sequence). The CDR3 is 15 amino acids. The trim removed 1 base at V and 5 bases at J, leaving 5 bases unmatched. The CDR3 DNA follows: TGTGCCTGGAGTGGGACGACAGGGGGCCATCAGCCCCAGCATTTT. This translates into CAWSGTTGGHQPQHF.

The gene calls are TRBV9 and TRBJ2-2, with no clear D. CDR1 and CDR2 from the germline V gene are SGDLS and YYNGEE. V was trimmed by 0 bases and J by 4 bases, leaving 10 bases between them. The CDR3 contains 15 residues. DNA of the CDR3: TGTGCCAGCAGCGTAGCTAGTCAAAGCACCGGGGAGCTGTTTTTT. It specifies CASSVASQSTGELFF.

The rearrangement uses TRBV9 and TRBJ1-1; D remains unclear. The CDR3 extends over 16 amino acids. Per the germline V gene, CDR1 is SGDLS and CDR2 is YYNGEE. Trimming pared 0 bases from V and 0 bases from J, leaving 12 bases between. CDR3 sequence (DNA): TGTGCCAGCAGCGTAGCGGGGTATCCTATGAACACTGAAGCTTTCTTT. Translation gives CASSVAGYPMNTEAFF.

This clonotype was counted only a few times. A junction boundary mismatches the germline segment, possibly from a read error. In nucleotides, the CDR3 is TGTGCCAGCAGTTTAGCGGGAGGGCCGACTAATGAGCAGTTCTTC. Translating gives CASSLAGGPTNEQFF. The rearrangement joins TRBV11-2 to TRBJ2-1; 11 bases align to TRBD2. This CDR3 has 15 amino acids. CDR1 SGHAT and CDR2 FQNNGV come from the germline V gene.

This clonotype was seen more than once but under ten times. The rearrangement links TRBV6-2 or TRBV6-3 to TRBJ2-3; D not certain. The germline V gene has CDR1 MNHEY and CDR2 SVGEGT. This CDR3 has 11 amino acids. Between the trimmed V and J ends, which lost 1 base and 6 bases, there was a span of 2 bases. This CDR3 is CASSYWDTQYF. The CDR3 DNA sequence: TGTGCCAGCAGTTACTGGGATACGCAGTATTTT.

The V call is TRBV3-1, the J call TRBJ1-1; the D gene is possibly TRBD1 (6 bases). CDR3 size: 14 residues. CDR1 is LGHDT and CDR2 is YNNKEL in the germline V gene (reference sequence). With 5 bases removed from V and 5 bases from J, the gap between germline ends came to 15 bases. In DNA, the CDR3 is TGTGCCAGCAGCTTCCAACAGGGCGGAACTGAAGCTTTCTTT. Its translation is CASSFQQGGTEAFF. The variable domain in full, completed from reference TRBV3-1 and TRBJ1-1, reads DTAVSQTPKYLVTQMGNDKSIKCEQNLGHDTMYWYKQDSKKFLKIMFSYNNKELIINETVPNRFSPKSPDKAHLNLHINSLELGDSAVYFCASSFQQGGTEAFFGQGTRLTVV.